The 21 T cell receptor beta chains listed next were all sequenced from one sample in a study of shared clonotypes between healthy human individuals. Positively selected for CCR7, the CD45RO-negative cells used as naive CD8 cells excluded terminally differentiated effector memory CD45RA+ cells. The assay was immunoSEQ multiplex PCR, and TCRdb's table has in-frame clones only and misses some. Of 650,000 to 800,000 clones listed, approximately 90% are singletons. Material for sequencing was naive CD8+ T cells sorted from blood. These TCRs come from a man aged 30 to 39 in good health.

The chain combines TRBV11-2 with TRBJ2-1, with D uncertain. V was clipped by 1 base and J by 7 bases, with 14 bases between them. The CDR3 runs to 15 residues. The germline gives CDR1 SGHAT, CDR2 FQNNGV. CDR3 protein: CASSLGGTLSNEQFF. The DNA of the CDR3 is TGTGCCAGCAGCTTAGGAGGAACCCTTAGTAATGAGCAGTTCTTC.

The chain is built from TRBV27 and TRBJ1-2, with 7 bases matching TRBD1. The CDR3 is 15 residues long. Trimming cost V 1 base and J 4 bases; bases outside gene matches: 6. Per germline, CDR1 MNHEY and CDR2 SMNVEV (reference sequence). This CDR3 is CASSLFTGVGYGYTF. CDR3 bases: TGTGCCAGCAGTTTATTTACAGGGGTTGGCTATGGCTACACCTTC.

In DNA, the CDR3 is TGTGCCAGCAGCTTACCAATCGACGACTACGAGCAGTACTTC. It specifies CASSLPIDDYEQYF. V and J are TRBV11-2 and TRBJ2-7; no clear D gene. V lost 2 bases, J lost 3 bases, and 11 bases lay in between. This CDR3 is built from 14 residues. The germline V gene has CDR1 SGHAT and CDR2 FQNNGV.

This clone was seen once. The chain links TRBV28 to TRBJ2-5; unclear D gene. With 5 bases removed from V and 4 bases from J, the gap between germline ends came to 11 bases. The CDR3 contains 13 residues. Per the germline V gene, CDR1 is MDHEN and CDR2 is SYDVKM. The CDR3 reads CASSPPGLETQYF. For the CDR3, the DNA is TGTGCCAGCAGTCCACCGGGCCTAGAGACCCAGTACTTC. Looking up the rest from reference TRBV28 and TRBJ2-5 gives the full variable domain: DVKVTQSSRYLVKRTGEKVFLECVQDMDHENMFWYRQDPGLGLRLIYFSYDVKMKEKGDIPEGYSVSREKKERFSLILESASTNQTSMYLCASSPPGLETQYFGPGTRLLVL.

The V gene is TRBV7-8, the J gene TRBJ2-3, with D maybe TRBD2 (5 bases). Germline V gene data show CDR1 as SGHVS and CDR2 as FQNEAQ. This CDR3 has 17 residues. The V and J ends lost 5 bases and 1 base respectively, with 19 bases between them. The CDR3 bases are TGTGCCAGCAGCGAGGTTGGTGGGAGATGGGGCACAGATACGCAGTATTTT. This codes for CASSEVGGRWGTDTQYF. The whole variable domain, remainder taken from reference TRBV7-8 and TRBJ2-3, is GAGVSQSPRYKVAKRGQDVALRCDPISGHVSLFWYQQALGQGPEFLTYFQNEAQLDKSGLPSDRFFAERPEGSVSTLKIQRTQQEDSAVYLCASSEVGGRWGTDTQYFGPGTRLTVL.

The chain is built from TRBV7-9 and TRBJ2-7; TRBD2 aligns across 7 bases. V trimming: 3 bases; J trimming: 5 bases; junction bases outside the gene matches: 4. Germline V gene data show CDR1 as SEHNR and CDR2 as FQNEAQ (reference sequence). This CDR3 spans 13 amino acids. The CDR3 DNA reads TGTGCCAGCAGCTTTGGGGGGGACCACGAGCAGTACTTC. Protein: CASSFGGDHEQYF.

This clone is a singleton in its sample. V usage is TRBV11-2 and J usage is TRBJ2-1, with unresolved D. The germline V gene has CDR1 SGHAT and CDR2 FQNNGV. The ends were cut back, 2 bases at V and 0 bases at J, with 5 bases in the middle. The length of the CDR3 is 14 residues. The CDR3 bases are TGTGCCAGCAGCTTACCCAGCTCCTACAATGAGCAGTTCTTC. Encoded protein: CASSLPSSYNEQFF.

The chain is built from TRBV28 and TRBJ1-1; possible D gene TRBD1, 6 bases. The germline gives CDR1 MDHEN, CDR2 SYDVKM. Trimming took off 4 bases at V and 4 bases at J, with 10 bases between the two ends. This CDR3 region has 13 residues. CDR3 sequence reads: CASSYTGTTEAFF. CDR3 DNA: TGTGCCAGCAGTTATACAGGGACCACTGAAGCTTTCTTT.

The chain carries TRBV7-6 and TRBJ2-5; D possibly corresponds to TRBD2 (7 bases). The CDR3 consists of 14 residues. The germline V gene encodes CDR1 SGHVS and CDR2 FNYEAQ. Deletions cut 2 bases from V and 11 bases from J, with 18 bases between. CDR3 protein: CASSLLLGGGEQYF. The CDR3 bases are TGTGCCAGCAGCTTACTCCTAGGGGGAGGGGAGCAGTACTTC.

CDR3 region: CASSTDRVDYGYTF. Here the CDR3 DNA reads TGTGCCAGCAGTACCGACAGGGTTGACTATGGCTACACCTTC. The gene calls are TRBV2 and TRBJ1-2; TRBD1 matches at 7 bases. The CDR3 loop spans 14 amino acids. CDR1 is SNHLY, CDR2 FYNNEI, per germline. V trimming: 5 bases; J trimming: 3 bases; junction bases outside the gene matches: 6.

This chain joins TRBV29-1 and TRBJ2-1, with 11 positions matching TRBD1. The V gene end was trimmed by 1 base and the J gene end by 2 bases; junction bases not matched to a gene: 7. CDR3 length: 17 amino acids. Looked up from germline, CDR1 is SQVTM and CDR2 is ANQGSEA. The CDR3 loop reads CSVEGLPGQGAYNEQFF. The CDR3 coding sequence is TGCAGCGTTGAAGGTTTACCGGGACAGGGGGCCTACAATGAGCAGTTCTTC.

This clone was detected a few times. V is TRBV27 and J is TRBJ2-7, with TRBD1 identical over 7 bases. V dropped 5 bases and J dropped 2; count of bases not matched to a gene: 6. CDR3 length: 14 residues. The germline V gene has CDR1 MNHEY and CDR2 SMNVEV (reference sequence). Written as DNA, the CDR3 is TGTGCCAGCAGTCCCTACCAGGGGGCCTACGAGCAGTACTTC. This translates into CASSPYQGAYEQYF.

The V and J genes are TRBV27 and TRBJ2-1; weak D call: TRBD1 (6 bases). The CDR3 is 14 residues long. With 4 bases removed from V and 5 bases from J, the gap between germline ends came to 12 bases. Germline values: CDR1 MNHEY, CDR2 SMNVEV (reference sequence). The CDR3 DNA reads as TGTGCCAGCAGTTCTATAGGACAGAACAATGAGCAGTTCTTC. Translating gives CASSSIGQNNEQFF.

The CDR3 sequence is CASSLGDTGGDEQYF. The DNA of the CDR3 is TGTGCCAGCAGCTTAGGGGACACCGGGGGAGACGAGCAGTACTTC. This chain joins TRBV7-8 and TRBJ2-7; D possibly matches TRBD1 or TRBD2 (6 bases each). The CDR3 loop spans 15 amino acids. V was cut by 1 base and J by 5 bases, with 15 bases left in between. CDR1 and CDR2 (germline): SGHVS, FQNEAQ.

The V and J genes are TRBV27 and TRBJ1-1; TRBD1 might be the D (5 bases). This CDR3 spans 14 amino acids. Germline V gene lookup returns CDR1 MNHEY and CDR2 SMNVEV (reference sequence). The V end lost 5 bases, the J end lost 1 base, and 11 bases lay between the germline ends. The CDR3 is CASSPLTENTEAFF. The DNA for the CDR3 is TGTGCCAGCAGTCCCCTGACAGAGAACACTGAAGCTTTCTTT.

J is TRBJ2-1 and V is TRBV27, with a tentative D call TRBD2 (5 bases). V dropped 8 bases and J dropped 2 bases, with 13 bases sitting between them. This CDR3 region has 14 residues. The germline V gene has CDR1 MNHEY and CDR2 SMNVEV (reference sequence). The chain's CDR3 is CASWRTPPYNEQFF. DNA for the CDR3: TGTGCCAGCTGGCGGACTCCTCCCTACAATGAGCAGTTCTTC.

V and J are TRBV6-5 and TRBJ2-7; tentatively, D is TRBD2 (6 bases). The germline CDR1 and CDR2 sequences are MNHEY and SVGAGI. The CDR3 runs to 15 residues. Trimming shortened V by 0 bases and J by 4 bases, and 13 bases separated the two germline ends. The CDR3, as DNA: TGTGCCAGCAGTTACTCATTGGGGACTGGATACGAGCAGTACTTC. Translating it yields CASSYSLGTGYEQYF.

The DNA of the CDR3 is TGTGCCAGCAGCTTGGGGGACAGGGAGGCCTACGAGCAGTACTTC. Translation gives CASSLGDREAYEQYF. The V call is TRBV5-6, the J call TRBJ2-7; 9 nucleotides align to TRBD1. Germline CDR1 and CDR2: SGHDT and YYEEEE. V trimming: 0 bases; J trimming: 2 bases; junction bases outside the gene matches: 3. The CDR3 spans 15 residues.

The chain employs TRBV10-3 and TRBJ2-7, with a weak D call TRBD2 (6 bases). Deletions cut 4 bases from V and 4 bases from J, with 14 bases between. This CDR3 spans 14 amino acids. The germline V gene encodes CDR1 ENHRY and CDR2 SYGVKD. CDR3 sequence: CAISGDPGEYEQYF. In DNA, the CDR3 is TGTGCCATCAGTGGTGATCCGGGGGAATACGAGCAGTACTTC.

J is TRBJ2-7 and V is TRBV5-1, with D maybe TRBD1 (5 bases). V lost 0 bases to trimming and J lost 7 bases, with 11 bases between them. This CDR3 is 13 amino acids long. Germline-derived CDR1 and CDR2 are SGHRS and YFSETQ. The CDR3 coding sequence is TGCGCCAGCAGCTTGGGGCAGGGCGAAGAGCAGTACTTC. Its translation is CASSLGQGEEQYF. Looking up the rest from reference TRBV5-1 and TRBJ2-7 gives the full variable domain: KAGVTQTPRYLIKTRGQQVTLSCSPISGHRSVSWYQQTPGQGLQFLFEYFSETQRNKGNFPGRFSGRQFSNSRSEMNVSTLELGDSALYLCASSLGQGEEQYFGPGTRLTVT.

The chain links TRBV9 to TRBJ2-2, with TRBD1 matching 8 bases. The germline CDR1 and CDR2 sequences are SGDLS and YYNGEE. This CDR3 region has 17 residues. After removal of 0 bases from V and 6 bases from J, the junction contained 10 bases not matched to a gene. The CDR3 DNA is TGTGCCAGCAGCGTAGCTAAATGGCAGGGGGCCCCCGGGGAGCTGTTTTTT. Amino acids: CASSVAKWQGAPGELFF. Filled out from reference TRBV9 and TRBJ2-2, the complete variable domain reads DSGVTQTPKHLITATGQRVTLRCSPRSGDLSVYWYQQSLDQGLQFLIQYYNGEERAKGNILERFSAQQFPDLHSELNLSSLELGDSALYFCASSVAKWQGAPGELFFGEGSRLTVL.